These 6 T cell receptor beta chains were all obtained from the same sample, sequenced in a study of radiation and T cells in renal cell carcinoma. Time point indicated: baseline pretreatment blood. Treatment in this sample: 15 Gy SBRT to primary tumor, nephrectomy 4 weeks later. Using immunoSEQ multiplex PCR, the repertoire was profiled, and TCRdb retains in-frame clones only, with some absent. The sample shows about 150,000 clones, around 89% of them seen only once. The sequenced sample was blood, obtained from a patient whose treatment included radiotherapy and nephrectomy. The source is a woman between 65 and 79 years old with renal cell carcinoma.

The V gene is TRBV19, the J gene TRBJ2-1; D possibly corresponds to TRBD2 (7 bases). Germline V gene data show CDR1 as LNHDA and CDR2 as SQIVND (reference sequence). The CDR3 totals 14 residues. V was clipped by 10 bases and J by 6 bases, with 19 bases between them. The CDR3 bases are TGTGCCACCCACCCGCGGGGGCCACCCAATGAGCAGTTCTTC. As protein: CATHPRGPPNEQFF.

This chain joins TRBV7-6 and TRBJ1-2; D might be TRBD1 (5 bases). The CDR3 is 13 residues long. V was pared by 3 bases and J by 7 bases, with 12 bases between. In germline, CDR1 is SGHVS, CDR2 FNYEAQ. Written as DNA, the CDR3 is TGTGCCAGCAGCTTGGGGCAGGGTCGTGGCTACACCTTC. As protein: CASSLGQGRGYTF.

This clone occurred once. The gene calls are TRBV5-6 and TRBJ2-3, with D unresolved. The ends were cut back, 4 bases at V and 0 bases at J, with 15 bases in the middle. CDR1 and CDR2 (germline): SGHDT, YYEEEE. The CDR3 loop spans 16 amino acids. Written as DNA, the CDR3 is TGTGCCAGCAGCATAACCCCAGGCCCTAGCACAGATACGCAGTATTTT. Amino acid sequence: CASSITPGPSTDTQYF.

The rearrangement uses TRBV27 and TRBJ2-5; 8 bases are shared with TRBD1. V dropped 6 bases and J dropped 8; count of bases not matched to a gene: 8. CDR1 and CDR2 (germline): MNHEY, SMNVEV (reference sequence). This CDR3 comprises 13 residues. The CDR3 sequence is CASRRGQGGTQYF. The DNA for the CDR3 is TGTGCCAGCAGACGCGGACAGGGAGGTACCCAGTACTTC.

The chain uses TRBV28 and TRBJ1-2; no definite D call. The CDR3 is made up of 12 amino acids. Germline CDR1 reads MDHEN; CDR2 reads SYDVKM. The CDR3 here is CGKRVTNYGYTF. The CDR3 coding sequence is TGTGGAAAAAGAGTTACTAACTATGGCTACACCTTC.

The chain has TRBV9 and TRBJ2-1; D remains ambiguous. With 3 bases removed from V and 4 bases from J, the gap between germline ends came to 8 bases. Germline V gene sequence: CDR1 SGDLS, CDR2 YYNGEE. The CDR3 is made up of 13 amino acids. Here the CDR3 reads CASSAYIYNEQFF. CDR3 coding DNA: TGTGCCAGCAGCGCCTATATTTACAATGAGCAGTTCTTC.